This T cell receptor beta chain was recorded in a study of T-cell reconstitution after alpha-beta-depleted transplantation in children. The junction had 3 bases not matched to a gene; V was cut back by 1 base and J by 5 bases. Germline V gives CDR1 KGHDR, CDR2 SFDVKD. The CDR3 is 16 amino acids. Preparation of the TCRbeta library used unique molecular identifiers. TCRdb passed the PCR reads through MiXCR, listing each CDR3 protein once. The table includes about 420,000 distinct CDR3 sequences, around 15% detected once. Study-wide results and limits: Where some patients showed high TCRbeta diversity at day 60, it came from recipient T cells and thymic progenitors that had survived.

On this clonotype: Its antigen is not known.

Sequencing used PBMCs, mostly from graft donor cells, obtained 360 days after TCRalphabeta/CD19-depleted stem cell transplant. The gene calls are TRBV24-1 and TRBJ2-1, with 11 nucleotides matching TRBD2. The sequence derives from a boy younger than two who had a stem cell transplant for Wiskott-Aldrich syndrome, so the T cells may come from the graft donor. CDR3 in DNA: TGTGCCACCAGTGATTTTACGACTAGCGGGAACAATGAGCAGTTCTTC. Protein: CATSDFTTSGNNEQFF.